These 27 T cell receptor beta chains share one sample of origin, sequenced in a study of cytomegalovirus exposure and HLA in healthy donors. PCR was performed using 60 Vbeta and 13 Jbeta primers. The repertoire was sequenced with immunoSEQ multiplex PCR; TCRdb's copy has only in-frame clones and lacks some. The table includes some 110,000 clones, almost 70% detected once. Sequences were obtained from PBMCs. These TCRs come from a man aged 30-40 years in good health and CMV-seropositive.

The chain is built from TRBV2 and TRBJ2-7; D gene unclear. This CDR3 contains 13 residues. Germline CDR1 reads SNHLY; CDR2 reads FYNNEI. V lost 8 bases to trimming and J lost 4 bases, with 15 bases between them. The CDR3 DNA reads as TGTGCCAGCGCTGGTGACTCTTTTTACGAGCAGTACTTC. This sequence encodes CASAGDSFYEQYF. The variable domain in full, with the rest retrieved from reference TRBV2 and TRBJ2-7, is EPEVTQTPSHQVTQMGQEVILRCVPISNHLYFYWYRQILGQKVEFLVSFYNNEISEKSEIFDDQFSVERPDGSNFTLKIRSTKLEDSAMYFCASAGDSFYEQYFGPGTRLTVT.

This clone has only one observation. The chain couples TRBV19 to TRBJ2-2; D is possibly TRBD1 (5 bases). The V end lost 6 bases, the J end lost 1 base, and 9 bases lay between the germline ends. This CDR3 spans 14 amino acids. Germline lookup yields CDR1 LNHDA and CDR2 SQIVND (reference sequence). The CDR3 DNA sequence: TGTGCCAGTAGAGGGGATCGGAACACCGGGGAGCTGTTTTTT. It yields the protein CASRGDRNTGELFF.

Comments on this clone: The junction does not match germline at one end; this may be a read error. The chain uses TRBV29-1 and TRBJ1-2; TRBD1 matches at 8 bases. Germline V gives CDR1 SQVTM, CDR2 ANQGSEA. This CDR3 has 13 residues. The CDR3 here is CSVEDRGFYGYTF. The CDR3 DNA is TGCAGCGTAGAAGACAGGGGTTTCTATGGCTACACCTTC.

The chain combines TRBV5-4 with TRBJ2-7; 8 bases agree with TRBD1. Per germline, CDR1 SGHNT and CDR2 YYREEE (reference sequence). The ends lost 2 bases at V and 5 bases at J; junction bases unmatched: 6. The CDR3 is made up of 14 amino acids. The CDR3 coding sequence is TGTGCCAGCAGCTTAGGACAGGGTACCCACGAGCAGTACTTC. Its translation: CASSLGQGTHEQYF.

This chain uses TRBV27 with TRBJ1-6; D uncertain. Per the germline V gene, CDR1 is MNHEY and CDR2 is SMNVEV (reference sequence). The CDR3 is 12 residues long. V dropped 4 bases and J dropped 7 bases, with 5 bases sitting between them. CDR3 sequence: CASSWLNSPLHF. For the CDR3, the DNA is TGTGCCAGCAGTTGGCTCAATTCACCCCTCCACTTT.

The chain joins TRBV7-9 to TRBJ2-2; D unresolved. This CDR3 contains 16 residues. Germline CDR1 reads SEHNR; CDR2 reads FQNEAQ (reference sequence). V was cut by 5 bases and J by 0 bases, with 13 bases left in between. The CDR3 is CASSPMIVANTGELFF. The CDR3 DNA reads TGTGCCAGCAGCCCTATGATTGTCGCGAACACCGGGGAGCTGTTTTTT.

CDR3 loop: CASSLGQGVSYEQYF. The CDR3 coding sequence is TGTGCCAGCAGCCTAGGACAGGGGGTATCCTACGAGCAGTACTTC. The chain links TRBV5-4 to TRBJ2-7; the match to TRBD1 covers 10 bases. V lost 4 bases to trimming and J lost 1 base; unmatched junction nucleotides: 5. The V gene's germline CDR1 is SGHNT and CDR2 YYREEE (reference sequence). The CDR3 has 15 amino acids.

The rearrangement joins TRBV19 to TRBJ2-2, with 11 bases aligning to TRBD2. This CDR3 has 14 residues. CDR1 is LNHDA and CDR2 is SQIVND in the germline V gene (reference sequence). J gave up 5 bases and V 10 bases, and 6 bases lay outside the gene matches. The CDR3 sequence: CATSGGYITGELFF. The CDR3 coding sequence is TGTGCCACTAGCGGGGGGTACATAACCGGGGAGCTGTTTTTT.

The chain links TRBV6-1 to TRBJ2-1; weak D call: TRBD1 (6 bases). CDR3 length: 15 residues. With 6 bases removed from V and 9 bases from J, the gap between germline ends came to 21 bases. CDR1 MNHNS and CDR2 SASEGT come from the germline V gene. Here the CDR3 reads CASSPLPGAGAEQFF. The CDR3 DNA follows: TGTGCCAGCAGCCCCCTTCCAGGGGCAGGGGCTGAGCAGTTCTTC.

This clone was detected once. This chain connects TRBV11-3 to TRBJ2-3; D unresolved. The V gene lost 8 bases and the J gene lost 9 bases, with 12 bases spanning the gap. There are 11 residues in the CDR3. Germline V gene sequence: CDR1 SGHNT, CDR2 YENEEA. CDR3 nucleotides: TGTGCCAGCGAAGGCGCGGAAACGCAGTATTTT. Translating it yields CASEGAETQYF.

The V and J genes are TRBV4-1 and TRBJ2-5, with TRBD2 matching 7 bases. Germline lookup yields CDR1 MGHRA and CDR2 YSYEKL. The J segment lost 5 bases and the V segment lost 4 bases, leaving 7 bases of the junction unmatched. This CDR3 has 14 residues. CDR3 region: CASSRGLVLETQYF. In nucleotides, the CDR3 is TGCGCCAGCAGCCGAGGACTAGTGCTGGAGACCCAGTACTTC.

This clone appeared a single time. The CDR3 is CASSLESEINEQFF. DNA of the CDR3: TGTGCCAGCAGCTTAGAGTCCGAGATCAATGAGCAGTTCTTC. J is TRBJ2-1 and V is TRBV11-3; D is uncertain. CDR3 length: 14 amino acids. V was shortened by 0 bases and J by 6 bases, with 9 bases between the two germline ends. Germline loops: CDR1 SGHNT, CDR2 YENEEA. Complete variable domain (other parts from reference TRBV11-3 and TRBJ2-1): EAGVVQSPRYKIIEKKQPVAFWCNPISGHNTLYWYLQNLGQGPELLIRYENEEAVDDSQLPKDRFSAERLKGVDSTLKIQPAELGDSAVYLCASSLESEINEQFFGPGTRLTVL.

This clone was counted a single time. The chain recombines TRBV6-5 with TRBJ1-1; no definite D call. CDR3 length: 11 residues. Trimming took off 10 bases at V and 9 bases at J, with 15 bases between the two ends. Germline assignment: CDR1 MNHEY and CDR2 SVGAGI. The CDR3 reads CATLAGIQAFF. The CDR3 DNA reads as TGTGCCACCTTAGCGGGGATCCAAGCTTTCTTT.

The chain has TRBV18 and TRBJ1-5; maybe TRBD1 (6 bases). This CDR3 has 16 residues. From germline, CDR1 is KGHSH and CDR2 LQKENI. V lost 0 bases, J lost 2 bases, and 11 bases lay in between. The CDR3 DNA sequence: TGTGCCAGCTCACCACCGGGGAGGGGGGGCAATCAGCCCCAGCATTTT. Translated, it gives CASSPPGRGGNQPQHF.

V is TRBV5-5 and J is TRBJ2-5; TRBD1 matches 8 bases. Looked up from germline, CDR1 is SGHKS and CDR2 is YYEKEE (reference sequence). The CDR3 is 14 amino acids. With V trimmed by 4 bases and J by 1 base, 3 bases remained unmatched. CDR3 nucleotide sequence: TGTGCCAGCAGCACGACAGGGGCCCAAGAGACCCAGTACTTC. Its translation is CASSTTGAQETQYF.

This chain uses TRBV21-1 with TRBJ2-7; the table names TRBD2, a call not compared with the DNA. TRBV21-1 is a known pseudogene. This CDR3 comprises 17 residues. The CDR3 coding sequence is TGTGCCAGCAGCCGTCTAAGGGAGGGGGTGAGCTCCTACGAGCAGTACGTC. It encodes CASSRLREGVSSYEQYV.

This clone was recorded once. This chain links TRBV9 with TRBJ2-3; 9 bases align to TRBD2. V gave up 0 bases and J gave up 2 bases; unmatched junction bases: 4. CDR3 length: 16 residues. Germline lookup yields CDR1 SGDLS and CDR2 YYNGEE. As DNA, the CDR3 is TGTGCCAGCAGCGTAGATCGCGGGAGGGCCACAGATACGCAGTATTTT. Translating gives CASSVDRGRATDTQYF.

This chain joins TRBV30 and TRBJ1-2; 7 nucleotides agree with TRBD1. CDR3 length: 17 amino acids. The V gene's germline CDR1 is GTSNPN and CDR2 SVGIG (reference sequence). With V trimmed by 0 bases and J by 5 bases, 15 bases remained unmatched. The CDR3 protein is CAWSVPTGAPASYGYTF. The DNA of the CDR3 is TGTGCCTGGAGTGTCCCAACAGGGGCGCCCGCTTCATATGGCTACACCTTC.

The chain uses TRBV19 and TRBJ2-3; the match to TRBD2 covers 7 bases. This CDR3 has 15 residues. Trimming took 8 bases from V and 0 from J; bases not matched to a gene: 8. The germline V gene encodes CDR1 LNHDA and CDR2 SQIVND (reference sequence). CDR3 residues: CASQIRLASTDTQYF. The CDR3, as DNA: TGTGCCAGTCAAATCCGACTAGCCAGCACAGATACGCAGTATTTT. Variable domain in full (rest from reference TRBV19 and TRBJ2-3): DGGITQSPKYLFRKEGQNVTLSCEQNLNHDAMYWYRQDPGQGLRLIYYSQIVNDFQKGDIAEGYSVSREKKESFPLTVTSAQKNPTAFYLCASQIRLASTDTQYFGPGTRLTVL.

V is TRBV5-4 and J is TRBJ1-1, with TRBD1 matching 11 bases. The germline gives CDR1 SGHNT, CDR2 YYREEE (reference sequence). The CDR3 spans 14 residues. V gave up 3 bases and J gave up 7 bases; unmatched junction bases: 5. The DNA of the CDR3 is TGTGCCAGCAGCTCGGGACAGGGGGACGTTGAAGCTTTCTTT. It translates to CASSSGQGDVEAFF.

This chain joins TRBV10-3 and TRBJ1-1; TRBD1 matches at 8 bases. Germline lookup yields CDR1 ENHRY and CDR2 SYGVKD. The CDR3 is 14 amino acids. The V and J ends lost 3 bases and 2 bases, in that order; junction bases with no gene match: 2. DNA for the CDR3: TGTGCCATCAGTGACAGGGGGCTAAACACTGAAGCTTTCTTT. Translated: CAISDRGLNTEAFF.

The chain recombines TRBV11-2 with TRBJ2-7; tentatively, D is TRBD1 (5 bases). Per the germline V gene, CDR1 is SGHAT and CDR2 is FQNNGV. The CDR3 consists of 14 residues. Trimming removed 2 bases from V and 2 bases from J, with 10 bases in between. The CDR3 DNA follows: TGTGCCAGCAGCTTAACAGGAACCACCTACGAGCAGTACTTC. It encodes CASSLTGTTYEQYF. The full variable domain, its missing parts supplied by reference TRBV11-2 and TRBJ2-7, is EAGVAQSPRYKIIEKRQSVAFWCNPISGHATLYWYQQILGQGPKLLIQFQNNGVVDDSQLPKDRFSAERLKGVDSTLKIQPAKLEDSAVYLCASSLTGTTYEQYFGPGTRLTVT.

This rearrangement joins TRBV11-2 to TRBJ1-1, with TRBD1 identical over 10 bases. The V and J ends lost 4 bases and 3 bases, in that order; junction bases with no gene match: 2. This CDR3 is 14 amino acids long. CDR1 is SGHAT, CDR2 FQNNGV, per germline. The CDR3 protein is CASSSGQGYTEAFF. The DNA for the CDR3 is TGTGCCAGCAGCTCGGGACAGGGGTACACTGAAGCTTTCTTT.

The chain couples TRBV6-1 to TRBJ2-7, with D possibly TRBD2 on 7 matching bases. The V end was cut by 7 bases, the J end by 3 bases, with 16 bases between. The CDR3 covers 14 residues. CDR1 MNHNS and CDR2 SASEGT come from the germline V gene. The CDR3 sequence is CASTRGGASYEQYF. CDR3 bases: TGTGCCAGCACCCGAGGGGGGGCGAGCTACGAGCAGTACTTC.

CDR3 nucleotide sequence: TGTGCCAGCATCCCCCTTCCCAGGGGACGAAACACCATATATTTT. It yields the protein CASIPLPRGRNTIYF. This chain links TRBV7-8 with TRBJ1-3; D is possibly TRBD1 (6 bases). Per the germline V gene, CDR1 is SGHVS and CDR2 is FQNEAQ. Trimming removed 7 bases at V and 5 bases at J, with 18 bases between. The CDR3 spans 15 residues. Full variable domain (missing parts from reference TRBV7-8 and TRBJ1-3): GAGVSQSPRYKVAKRGQDVALRCDPISGHVSLFWYQQALGQGPEFLTYFQNEAQLDKSGLPSDRFFAERPEGSVSTLKIQRTQQEDSAVYLCASIPLPRGRNTIYFGEGSWLTVV.

The chain uses TRBV19 and TRBJ1-2; 8 bases align to TRBD1. With 3 bases clipped from V and 0 bases from J, the junction kept 15 bases outside the gene matches. CDR1 is LNHDA and CDR2 is SQIVND in the germline V gene (reference sequence). The CDR3 totals 19 residues. CDR3 protein: CASSMGPSGGGSANYGYTF. CDR3 nucleotides: TGTGCCAGTAGTATGGGGCCCTCAGGGGGCGGCTCAGCTAACTATGGCTACACCTTC.

This chain uses TRBV7-8 with TRBJ2-5; 7 bases agree with TRBD1. The V gene end was trimmed by 0 bases and the J gene end by 2 bases; junction bases not matched to a gene: 3. CDR3 length equals 15 residues. Germline V CDR1 and CDR2: SGHVS, FQNEAQ. The CDR3 region is CASSLAGGGQETQYF. CDR3 in DNA: TGTGCCAGCAGCTTAGCAGGGGGCGGGCAAGAGACCCAGTACTTC.